This record concerns one T cell receptor (beta chain) sequence. Its cognate antigen is unknown. Trimming removed 5 bases at V and 5 bases at J, with 18 bases between. CDR3 size: 15 residues. From germline, CDR1 is MNHNY and CDR2 SVGAGI (reference sequence). This sample stems from a study of beta chain features in type 1 diabetes. Study findings and constraints: Shortening of TCRB CDR3s, moderate but significant, appeared in all four CD4+ subsets of Type 1 diabetes patients. Sequencing the cDNA could make cells with high TCR expression show up more than they should. Patients' naive, central memory and regulatory TCRB repertoires appeared more alike than those of healthy donors.

Expressed TCRB transcripts got sequenced, as all isolated RNA was reverse transcribed. Repertoires were generated with immunoSEQ multiplex PCR, while TCRdb's copy carries only in-frame clones and drops some. The data show hundreds of thousands of clones, about 10% seen once. All of the sorted populations showed purity greater than 95%. This chain uses TRBV6-6 with TRBJ2-5; D might be TRBD2 (5 bases). The sample was naive CD4+ T cells from blood. The sequence was collected from a woman younger than 45 in good health. DNA of the CDR3: TGTGCCAGCAGTGATCCAAACAACGGGAAGGAGACCCAGTACTTC. Translating gives CASSDPNNGKETQYF.